The entry below describes one T cell receptor (beta chain). The record originates from a study of OX40 agonist ivuxolimab in advanced cancers. Germline assignment: CDR1 MGHDK and CDR2 SYGVNS. The CDR3 is 16 amino acids. Trimming took off 4 bases at V and 7 bases at J, with 22 bases between the two ends. Clones were read by immunoSEQ multiplex PCR, and TCRdb kept only the in-frame ones, dropping some. The sample yields fewer than 95,000 clones, 75% to 90% seen once. This chain links TRBV25-1 with TRBJ1-2, with D perhaps matching TRBD1 (6 bases). The input for sequencing was CD4+ or CD8+ T cells sorted from blood, taken in a trial of the OX40 agonist ivuxolimab. The receptor was isolated from an adult with an advanced solid tumor such as melanoma, head and neck, liver or kidney cancer. DNA of the CDR3: TGTGCCAGCAGTGGATGGACGGCCCCTAACAGGGCTGGCTACACCTTC. Translation: CASSGWTAPNRAGYTF.